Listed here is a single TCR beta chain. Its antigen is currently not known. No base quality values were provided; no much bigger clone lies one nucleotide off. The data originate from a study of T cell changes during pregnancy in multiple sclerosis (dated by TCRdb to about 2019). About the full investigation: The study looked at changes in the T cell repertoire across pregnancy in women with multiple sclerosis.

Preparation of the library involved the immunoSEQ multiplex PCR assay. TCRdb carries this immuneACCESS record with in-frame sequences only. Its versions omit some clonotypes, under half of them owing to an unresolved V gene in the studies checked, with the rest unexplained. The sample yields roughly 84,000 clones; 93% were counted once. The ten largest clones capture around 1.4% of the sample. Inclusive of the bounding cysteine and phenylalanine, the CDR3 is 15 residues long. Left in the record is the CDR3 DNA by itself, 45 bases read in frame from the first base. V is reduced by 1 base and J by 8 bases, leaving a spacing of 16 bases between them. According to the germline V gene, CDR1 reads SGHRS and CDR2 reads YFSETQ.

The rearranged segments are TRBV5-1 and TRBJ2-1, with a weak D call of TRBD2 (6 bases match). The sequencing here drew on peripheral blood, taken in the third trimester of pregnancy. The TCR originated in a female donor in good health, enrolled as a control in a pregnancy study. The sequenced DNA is TGCGCCAGCAGCTTGCAAGGAGGGTCAGGAGATGAGCAGTTCTTC. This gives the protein CASSLQGGSGDEQFF. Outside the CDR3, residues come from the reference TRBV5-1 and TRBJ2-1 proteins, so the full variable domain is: KAGVTQTPRYLIKTRGQQVTLSCSPISGHRSVSWYQQTPGQGLQFLFEYFSETQRNKGNFPGRFSGRQFSNSRSEMNVSTLELGDSALYLCASSLQGGSGDEQFFGPGTRLTVL.